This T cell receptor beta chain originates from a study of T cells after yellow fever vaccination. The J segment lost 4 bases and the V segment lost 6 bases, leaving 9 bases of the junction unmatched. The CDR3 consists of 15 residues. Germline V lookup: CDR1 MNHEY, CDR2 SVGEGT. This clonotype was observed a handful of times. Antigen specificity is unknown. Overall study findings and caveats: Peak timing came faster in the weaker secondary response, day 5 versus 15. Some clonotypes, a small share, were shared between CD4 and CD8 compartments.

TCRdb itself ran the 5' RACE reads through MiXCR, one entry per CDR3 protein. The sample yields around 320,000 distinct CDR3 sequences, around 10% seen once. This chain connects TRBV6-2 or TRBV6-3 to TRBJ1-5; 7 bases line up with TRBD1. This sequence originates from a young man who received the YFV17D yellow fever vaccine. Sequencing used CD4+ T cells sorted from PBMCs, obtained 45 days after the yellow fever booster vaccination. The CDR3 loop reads CASRDDRVPNQPQHF. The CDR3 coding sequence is TGTGCCAGCAGAGACGACAGGGTCCCTAATCAGCCCCAGCATTTT.